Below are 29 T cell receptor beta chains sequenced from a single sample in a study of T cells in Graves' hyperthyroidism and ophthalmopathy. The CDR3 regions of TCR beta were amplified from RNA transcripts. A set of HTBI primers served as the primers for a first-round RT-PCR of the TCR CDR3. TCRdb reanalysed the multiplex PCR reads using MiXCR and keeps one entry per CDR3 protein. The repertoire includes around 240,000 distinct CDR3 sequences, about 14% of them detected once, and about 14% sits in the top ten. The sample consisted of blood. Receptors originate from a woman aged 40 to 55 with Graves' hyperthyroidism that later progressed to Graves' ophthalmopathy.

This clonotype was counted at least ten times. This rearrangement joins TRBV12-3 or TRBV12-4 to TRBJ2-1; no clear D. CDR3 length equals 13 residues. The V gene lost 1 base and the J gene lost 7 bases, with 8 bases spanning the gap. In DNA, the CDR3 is TGTGCCAGCAGTTTAGACGGCGTAAATGAGCAGTTCTTC. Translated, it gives CASSLDGVNEQFF.

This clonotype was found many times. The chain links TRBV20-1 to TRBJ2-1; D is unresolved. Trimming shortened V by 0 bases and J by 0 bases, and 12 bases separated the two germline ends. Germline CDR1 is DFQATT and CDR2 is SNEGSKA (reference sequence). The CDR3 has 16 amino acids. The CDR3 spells CSARDRHWSSYNEQFF. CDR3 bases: TGCAGTGCTAGAGATAGACACTGGAGCTCCTACAATGAGCAGTTCTTC.

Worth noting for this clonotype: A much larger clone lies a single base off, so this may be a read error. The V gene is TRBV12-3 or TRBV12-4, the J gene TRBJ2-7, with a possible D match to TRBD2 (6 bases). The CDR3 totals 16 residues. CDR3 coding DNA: TGTGCCAGCAGATCACCCCTCGGGACTCTAGGTTACGGGCAGTACTTC. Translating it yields CASRSPLGTLGYGQYF.

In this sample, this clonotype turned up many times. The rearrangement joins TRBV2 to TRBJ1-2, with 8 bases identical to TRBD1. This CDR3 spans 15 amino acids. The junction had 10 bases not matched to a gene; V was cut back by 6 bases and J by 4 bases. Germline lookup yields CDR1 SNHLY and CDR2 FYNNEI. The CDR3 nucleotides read TGTGCCAGCAGCGCTCCGGGACAGGCCACCTATGGCTACACCTTC. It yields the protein CASSAPGQATYGYTF.

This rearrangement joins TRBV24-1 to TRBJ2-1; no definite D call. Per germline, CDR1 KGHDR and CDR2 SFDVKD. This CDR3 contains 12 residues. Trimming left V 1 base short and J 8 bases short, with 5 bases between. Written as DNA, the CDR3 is TGTGCCACCAGTGATTTTTCCCATGAGCAGTTCTTC. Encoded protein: CATSDFSHEQFF.

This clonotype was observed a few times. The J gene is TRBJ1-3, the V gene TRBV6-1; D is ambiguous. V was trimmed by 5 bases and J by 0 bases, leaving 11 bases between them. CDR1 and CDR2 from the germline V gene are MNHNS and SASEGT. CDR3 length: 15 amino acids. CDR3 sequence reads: CASSKDRSSGNTIYF. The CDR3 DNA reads TGTGCCAGCAGTAAAGACCGGAGCTCTGGAAACACCATATATTTT.

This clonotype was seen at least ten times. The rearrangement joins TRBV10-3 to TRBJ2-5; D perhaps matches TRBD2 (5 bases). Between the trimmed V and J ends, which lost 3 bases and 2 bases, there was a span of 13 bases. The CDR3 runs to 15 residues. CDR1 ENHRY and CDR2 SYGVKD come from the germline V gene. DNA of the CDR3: TGTGCCATCAGTGATCGGGGTACAATACAAGAGACCCAGTACTTC. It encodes CAISDRGTIQETQYF.

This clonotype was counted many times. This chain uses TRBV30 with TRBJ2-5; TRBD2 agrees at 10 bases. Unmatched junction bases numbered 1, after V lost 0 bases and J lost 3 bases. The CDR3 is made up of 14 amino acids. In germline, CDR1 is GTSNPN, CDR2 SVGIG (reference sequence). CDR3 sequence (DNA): TGTGCCTGGAGTGTACTAGCGGGAAAAGAGACCCAGTACTTC. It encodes CAWSVLAGKETQYF.

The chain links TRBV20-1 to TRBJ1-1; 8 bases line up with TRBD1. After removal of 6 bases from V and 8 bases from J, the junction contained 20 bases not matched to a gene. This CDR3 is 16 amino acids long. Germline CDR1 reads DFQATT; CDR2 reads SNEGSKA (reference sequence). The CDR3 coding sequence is TGCAGTGCCCTTCTCTCGGACAGGGCGGTTTGGGGGGAAGCTTTCTTT. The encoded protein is CSALLSDRAVWGEAFF.

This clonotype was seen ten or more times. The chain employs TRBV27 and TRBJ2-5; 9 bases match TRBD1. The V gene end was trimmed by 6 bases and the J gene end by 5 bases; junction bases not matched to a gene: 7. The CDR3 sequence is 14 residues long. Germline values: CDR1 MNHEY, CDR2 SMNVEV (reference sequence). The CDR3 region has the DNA TGTGCCAGCAGCCCGGGACAGGGAGGTGAGACCCAGTACTTC. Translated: CASSPGQGGETQYF.

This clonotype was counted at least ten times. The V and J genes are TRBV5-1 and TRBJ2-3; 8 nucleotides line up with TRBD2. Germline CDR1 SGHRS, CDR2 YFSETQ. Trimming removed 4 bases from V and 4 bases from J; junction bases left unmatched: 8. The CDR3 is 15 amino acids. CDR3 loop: CASSQTAGASDTQYF. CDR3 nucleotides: TGCGCCAGCAGCCAAACAGCGGGAGCCTCAGATACGCAGTATTTT.

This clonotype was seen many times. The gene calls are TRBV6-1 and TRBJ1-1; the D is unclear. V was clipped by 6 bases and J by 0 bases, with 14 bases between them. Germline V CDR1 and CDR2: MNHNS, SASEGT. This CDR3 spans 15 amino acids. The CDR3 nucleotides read TGTGCCAGCAGAACTGCGGCTGTAATGAACACTGAAGCTTTCTTT. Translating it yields CASRTAAVMNTEAFF.

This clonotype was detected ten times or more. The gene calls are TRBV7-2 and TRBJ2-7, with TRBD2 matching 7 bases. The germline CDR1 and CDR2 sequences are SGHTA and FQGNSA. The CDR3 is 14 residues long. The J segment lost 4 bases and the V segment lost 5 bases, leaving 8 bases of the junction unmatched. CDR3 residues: CASSQGGRRYEQYF. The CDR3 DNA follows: TGTGCCAGCAGCCAAGGCGGGAGAAGGTACGAGCAGTACTTC.

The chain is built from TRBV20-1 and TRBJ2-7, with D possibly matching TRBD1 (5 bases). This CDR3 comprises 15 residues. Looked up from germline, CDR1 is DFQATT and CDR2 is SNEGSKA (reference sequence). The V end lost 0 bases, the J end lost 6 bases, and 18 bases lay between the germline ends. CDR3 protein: CSARDQGYPPGEQYF. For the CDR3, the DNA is TGCAGTGCTAGAGATCAGGGCTATCCTCCCGGCGAGCAGTACTTC.

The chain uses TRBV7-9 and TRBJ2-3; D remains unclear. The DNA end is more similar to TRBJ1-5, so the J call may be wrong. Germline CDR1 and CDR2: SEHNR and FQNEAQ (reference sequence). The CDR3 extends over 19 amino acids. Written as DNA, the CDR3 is TGTGCCAGCAGCTTGTATAAGACTAGCGGGAGTCTTAGCACAGATACGCAGCATTTT. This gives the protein CASSLYKTSGSLSTDTQHF.

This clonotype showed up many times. Here the CDR3 reads CASSGTLTDTQYF. The CDR3 nucleotides read TGTGCCAGCAGCGGTACTCTCACAGATACGCAGTATTTT. The chain links TRBV6-1 to TRBJ2-3; D call uncertain. The V end was cut by 6 bases, the J end by 2 bases, with 9 bases between. Per the germline V gene, CDR1 is MNHNS and CDR2 is SASEGT. The CDR3 totals 13 residues.

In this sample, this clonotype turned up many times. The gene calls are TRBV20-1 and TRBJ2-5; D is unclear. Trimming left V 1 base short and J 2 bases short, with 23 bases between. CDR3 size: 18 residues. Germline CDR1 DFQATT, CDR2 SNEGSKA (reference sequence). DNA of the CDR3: TGCAGTGCTAGAGTCACCTACCTAGAACCGAGAAATCAAGAGACCCAGTACTTC. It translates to CSARVTYLEPRNQETQYF.

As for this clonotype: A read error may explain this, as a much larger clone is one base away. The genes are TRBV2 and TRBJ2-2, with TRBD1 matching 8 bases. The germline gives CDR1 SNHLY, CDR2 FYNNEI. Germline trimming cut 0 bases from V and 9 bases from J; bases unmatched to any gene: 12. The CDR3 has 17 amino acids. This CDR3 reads CASSEALGRGRSRELFF. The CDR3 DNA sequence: TGTGCCAGCAGTGAAGCGCTCGGCAGGGGGCGGAGCAGGGAGCTGTTTTTT.

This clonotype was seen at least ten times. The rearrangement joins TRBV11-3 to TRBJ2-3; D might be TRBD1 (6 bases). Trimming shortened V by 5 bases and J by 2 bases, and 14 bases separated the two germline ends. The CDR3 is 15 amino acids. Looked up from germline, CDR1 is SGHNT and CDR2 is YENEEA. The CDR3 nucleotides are TGTGCCAGCAGCCCCGGGCAGGGACACACAGATACGCAGTATTTT. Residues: CASSPGQGHTDTQYF.

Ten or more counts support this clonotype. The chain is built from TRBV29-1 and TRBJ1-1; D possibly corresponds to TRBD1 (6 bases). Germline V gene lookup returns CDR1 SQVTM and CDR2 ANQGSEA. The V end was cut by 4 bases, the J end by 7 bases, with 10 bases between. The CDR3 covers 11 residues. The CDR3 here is CSVVGAGEAFF. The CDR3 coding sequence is TGCAGCGTTGTGGGGGCAGGTGAAGCTTTCTTT.

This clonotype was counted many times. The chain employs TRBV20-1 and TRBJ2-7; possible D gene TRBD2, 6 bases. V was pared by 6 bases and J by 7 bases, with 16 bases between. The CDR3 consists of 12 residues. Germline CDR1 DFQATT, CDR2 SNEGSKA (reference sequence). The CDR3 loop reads CSAPGEAMEQYF. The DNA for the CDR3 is TGCAGTGCGCCCGGGGAGGCTATGGAGCAGTACTTC.

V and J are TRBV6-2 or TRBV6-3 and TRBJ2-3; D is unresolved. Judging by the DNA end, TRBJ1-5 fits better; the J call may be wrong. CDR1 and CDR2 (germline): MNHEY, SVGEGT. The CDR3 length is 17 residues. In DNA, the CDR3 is TGTGCCAGCAGCTCGGGTATGACTAGCGGGAGCACAGATACGCAGCATTTT. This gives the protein CASSSGMTSGSTDTQHF.

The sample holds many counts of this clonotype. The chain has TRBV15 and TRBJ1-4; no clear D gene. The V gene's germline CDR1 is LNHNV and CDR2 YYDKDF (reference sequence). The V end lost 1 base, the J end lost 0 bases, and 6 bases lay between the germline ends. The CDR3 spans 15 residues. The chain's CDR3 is CATSRAGATNEKLFF. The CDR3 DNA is TGTGCCACCAGCAGAGCCGGGGCAACTAATGAAAAACTGTTTTTT.

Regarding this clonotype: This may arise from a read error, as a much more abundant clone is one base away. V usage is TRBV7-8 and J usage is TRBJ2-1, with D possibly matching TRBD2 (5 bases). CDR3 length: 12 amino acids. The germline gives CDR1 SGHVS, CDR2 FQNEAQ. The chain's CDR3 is CASSHDYAEQLF. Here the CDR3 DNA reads TGTGCCAGCAGCCACGACTACGCCGAGCAGCTCTTC.

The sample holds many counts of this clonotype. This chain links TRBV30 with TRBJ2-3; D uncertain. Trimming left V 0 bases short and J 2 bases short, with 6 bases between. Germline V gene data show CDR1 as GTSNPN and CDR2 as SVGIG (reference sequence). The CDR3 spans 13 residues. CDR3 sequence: CAWSVLITDTQYF. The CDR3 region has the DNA TGTGCCTGGAGTGTCCTTATCACAGATACGCAGTATTTT.

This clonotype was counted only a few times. CDR3 protein: CASSYSAGGFGEQFF. The CDR3 region has the DNA TGTGCCAGCAGTTACTCTGCGGGAGGGTTTGGTGAGCAGTTCTTC. V gene TRBV6-5 combines with J gene TRBJ2-1; TRBD2 aligns across 9 bases. CDR3 length: 15 amino acids. The J segment lost 9 bases and the V segment lost 0 bases, leaving 6 bases of the junction unmatched. Germline CDR1 MNHEY, CDR2 SVGAGI.

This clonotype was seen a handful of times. CDR3 sequence: CASSLNGAGATNEKLFF. CDR3 DNA: TGTGCCAGCAGCTTAAACGGGGCGGGGGCAACTAATGAAAAACTGTTTTTT. The chain links TRBV7-9 to TRBJ1-4; possibly TRBD1 for D (5 bases). CDR1 and CDR2 (germline): SEHNR, FQNEAQ (reference sequence). The CDR3 has 17 residues. V lost 2 bases to trimming and J lost 0 bases, with 13 bases between them.

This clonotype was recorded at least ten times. The CDR3 DNA reads TGTGCCATACGGGACACTGAAGCTTTCTTT. Translated: CAIRDTEAFF. The chain carries TRBV28 and TRBJ1-1, with D uncertain. CDR3 length: 10 residues. Trimming removed 10 bases from V and 3 bases from J, with 6 bases in between. Germline V gene lookup returns CDR1 MDHEN and CDR2 SYDVKM.

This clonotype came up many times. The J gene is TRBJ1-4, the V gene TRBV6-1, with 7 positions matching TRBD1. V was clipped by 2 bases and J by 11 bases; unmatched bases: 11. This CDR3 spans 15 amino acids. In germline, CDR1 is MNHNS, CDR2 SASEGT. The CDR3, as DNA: TGTGCCAGCAGTGAACGGTTACAGGGGCCCGGGAAACTGTTTTTT. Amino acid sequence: CASSERLQGPGKLFF.